Only a few counts were recorded for the clone carrying this T cell receptor beta chain. Its specificity is not known. The single heparinised draw taken from each donor contained 90 to 150 mL of blood on average. Germline loops: CDR1 SEHNR, CDR2 FQNEAQ (reference sequence). CDR3 size: 12 residues. V lost 8 bases to trimming and J lost 1 base, with 8 bases between them. Of the isolated RNA, all was reverse transcribed, and so the sequenced material was expressed TCRB transcripts. Data came from immunoSEQ multiplex PCR; TCRdb stores just in-frame clones and leaves some out. The repertoire consists of hundreds of thousands of clones, with approximately 14% occurring once and the leading ten covering 0.026%. The data were taken from a study of beta chain features in type 1 diabetes. Overall study results and limits: Sequencing from cDNA could over-represent high-TCR-expressing cells. Type 1 diabetes patients had moderately but significantly shorter TCRB CDR3s in all four CD4+ subsets.

The source is a middle-aged woman in good health. Sequencing input: naive CD4+ T cells from blood. V gene TRBV7-9 combines with J gene TRBJ1-1; TRBD1 is a possible D gene (5 bases). CDR3 nucleotide sequence: TGTGCCAGCTTAGGGGCGAACACTGAAGCTTTCTTT. Amino acids: CASLGANTEAFF.